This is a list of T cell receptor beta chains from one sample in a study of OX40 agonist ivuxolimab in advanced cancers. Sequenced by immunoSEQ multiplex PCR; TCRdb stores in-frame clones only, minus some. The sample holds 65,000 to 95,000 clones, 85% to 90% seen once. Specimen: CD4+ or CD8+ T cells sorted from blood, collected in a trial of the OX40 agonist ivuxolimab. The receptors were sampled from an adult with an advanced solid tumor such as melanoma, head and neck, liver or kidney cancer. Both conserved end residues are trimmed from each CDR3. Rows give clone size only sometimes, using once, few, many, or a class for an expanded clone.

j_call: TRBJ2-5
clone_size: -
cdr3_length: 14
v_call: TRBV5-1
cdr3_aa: ASSLFLAAGEETQY

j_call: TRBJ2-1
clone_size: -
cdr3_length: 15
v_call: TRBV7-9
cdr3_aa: ASSSRRGVGSYNEQF

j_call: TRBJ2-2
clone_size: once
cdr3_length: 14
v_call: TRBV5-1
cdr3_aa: ASSLATGSNTGELF

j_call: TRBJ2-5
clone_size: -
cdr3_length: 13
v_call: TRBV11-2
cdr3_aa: ASSSRQGRQETQY

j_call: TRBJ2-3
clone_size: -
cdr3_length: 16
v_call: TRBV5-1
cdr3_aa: ASNTGTDFFPSTDTQY

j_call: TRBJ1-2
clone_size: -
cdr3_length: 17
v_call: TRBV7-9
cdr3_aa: ASSPDQGQGSFINYGYT

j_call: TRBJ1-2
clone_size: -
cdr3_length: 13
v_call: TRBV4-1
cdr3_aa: ASSQVRTGHYGYT

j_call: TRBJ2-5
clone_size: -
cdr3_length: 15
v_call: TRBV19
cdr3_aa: ASTGGRNSPNQETQY

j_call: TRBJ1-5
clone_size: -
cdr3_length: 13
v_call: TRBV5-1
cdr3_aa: ASSLTGQASQPQH

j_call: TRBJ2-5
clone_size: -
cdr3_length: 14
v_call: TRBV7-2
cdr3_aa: ASSPPSGGFQETQY

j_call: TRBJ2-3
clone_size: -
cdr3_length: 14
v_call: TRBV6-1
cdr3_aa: AISEGSGGPTDTQY

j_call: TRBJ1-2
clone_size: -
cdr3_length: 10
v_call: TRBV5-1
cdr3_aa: ASSLDRTNYT

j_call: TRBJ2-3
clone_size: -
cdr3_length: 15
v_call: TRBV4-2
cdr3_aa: ASSQEGGGPPTDTQY

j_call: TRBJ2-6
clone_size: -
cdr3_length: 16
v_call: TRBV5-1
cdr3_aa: ASSERGLSSAGANVLT

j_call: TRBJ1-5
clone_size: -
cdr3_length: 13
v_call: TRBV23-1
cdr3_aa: ASSSQTQGYQPQH

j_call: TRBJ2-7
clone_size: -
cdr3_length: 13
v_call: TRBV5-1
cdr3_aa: ASSFSGAPAYEQY

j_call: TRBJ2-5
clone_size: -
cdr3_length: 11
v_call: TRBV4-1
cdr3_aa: ASSRGPQETQY

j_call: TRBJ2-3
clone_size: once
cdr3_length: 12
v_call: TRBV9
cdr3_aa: ASSVGGGPDTQY

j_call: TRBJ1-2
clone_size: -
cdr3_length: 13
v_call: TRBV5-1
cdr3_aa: ASSLGDTNNYGYT

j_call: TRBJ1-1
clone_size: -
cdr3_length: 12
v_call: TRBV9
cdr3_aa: ASSVLSSETEAF

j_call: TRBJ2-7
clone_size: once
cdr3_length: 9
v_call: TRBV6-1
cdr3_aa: ASGAFYEQY

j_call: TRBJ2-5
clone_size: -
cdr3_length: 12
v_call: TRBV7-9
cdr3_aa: ASSSGGGTETQY

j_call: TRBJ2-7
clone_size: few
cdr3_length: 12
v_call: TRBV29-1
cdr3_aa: SVVWLRSSYEQY

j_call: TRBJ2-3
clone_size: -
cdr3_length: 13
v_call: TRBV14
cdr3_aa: ASSSHWPKTDTQY

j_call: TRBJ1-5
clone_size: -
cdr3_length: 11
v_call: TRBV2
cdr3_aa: ASIRDRNQPQH

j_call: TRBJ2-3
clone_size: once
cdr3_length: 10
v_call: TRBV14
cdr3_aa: ASSPKSDTQY

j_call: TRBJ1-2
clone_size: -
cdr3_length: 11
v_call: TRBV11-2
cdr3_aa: ASSSGQGYGYT

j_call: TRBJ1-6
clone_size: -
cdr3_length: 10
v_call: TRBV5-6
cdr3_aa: ASSLVQGPLH

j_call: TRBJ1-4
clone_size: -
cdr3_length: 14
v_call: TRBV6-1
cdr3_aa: ASSDAQTGHNEKLF

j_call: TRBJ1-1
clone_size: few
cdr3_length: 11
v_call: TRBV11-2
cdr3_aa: ASSASGGTEAF

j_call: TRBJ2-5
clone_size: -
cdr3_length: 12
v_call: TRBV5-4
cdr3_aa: ASSPREGQETQY

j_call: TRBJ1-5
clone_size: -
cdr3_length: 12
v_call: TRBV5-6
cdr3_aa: ASSRTGFNQPQH

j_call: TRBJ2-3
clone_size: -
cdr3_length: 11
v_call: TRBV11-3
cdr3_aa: ASVPGGSDTQY

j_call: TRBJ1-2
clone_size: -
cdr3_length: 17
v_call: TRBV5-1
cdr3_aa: ASSLPGKMRQGSLYGYT

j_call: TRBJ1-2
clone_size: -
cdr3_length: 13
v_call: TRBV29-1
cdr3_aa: SVEGGREGAYGYT

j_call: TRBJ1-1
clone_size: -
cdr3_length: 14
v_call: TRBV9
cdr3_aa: ASSVALGSGLRRAF

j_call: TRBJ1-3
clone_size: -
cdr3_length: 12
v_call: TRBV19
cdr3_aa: ASIGRGSGNTIY

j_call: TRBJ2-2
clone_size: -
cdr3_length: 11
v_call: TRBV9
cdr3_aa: ASSVVTAGELF

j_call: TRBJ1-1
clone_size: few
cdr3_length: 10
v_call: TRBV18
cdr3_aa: ASSPVDTEAF

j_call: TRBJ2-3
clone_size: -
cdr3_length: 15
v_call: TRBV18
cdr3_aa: ASSPPGLAGGTDTQY

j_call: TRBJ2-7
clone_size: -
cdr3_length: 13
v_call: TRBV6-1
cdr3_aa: ASSPRTGLRNEQY

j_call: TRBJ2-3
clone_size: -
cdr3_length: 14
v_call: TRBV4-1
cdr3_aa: ASSQGQAGRADTQY

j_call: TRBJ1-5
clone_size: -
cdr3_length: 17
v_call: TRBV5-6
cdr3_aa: ASSLRAGTGHLGNQPQH

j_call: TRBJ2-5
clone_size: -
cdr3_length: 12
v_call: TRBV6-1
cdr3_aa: ASSETSGGETQY

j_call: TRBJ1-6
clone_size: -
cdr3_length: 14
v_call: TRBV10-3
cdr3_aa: AISEGGGVYNSPLH

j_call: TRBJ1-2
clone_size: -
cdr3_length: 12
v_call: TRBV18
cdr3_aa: ASSPRQGSYGYT

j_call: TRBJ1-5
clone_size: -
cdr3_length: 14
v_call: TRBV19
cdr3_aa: ASSLRPTLANQPQH

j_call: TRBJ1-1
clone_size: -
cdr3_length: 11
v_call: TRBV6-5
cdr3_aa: ASSYVGGTEAF

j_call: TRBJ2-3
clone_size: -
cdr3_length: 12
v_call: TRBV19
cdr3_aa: ASSEDLIPDTQY

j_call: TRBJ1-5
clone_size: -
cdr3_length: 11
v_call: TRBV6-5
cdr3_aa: ASSFRTDQPQH

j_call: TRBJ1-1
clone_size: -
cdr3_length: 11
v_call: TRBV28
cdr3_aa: ASRGQLNTEAF

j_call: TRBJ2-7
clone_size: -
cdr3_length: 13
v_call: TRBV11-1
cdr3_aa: ASSLLRGLKDEQY

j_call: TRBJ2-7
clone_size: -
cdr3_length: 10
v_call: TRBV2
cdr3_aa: ASSVNLYEQY

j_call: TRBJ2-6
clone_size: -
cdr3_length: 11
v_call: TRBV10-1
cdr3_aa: ASSPTGANVLT